A selection of T cell receptor beta chains follows, all from one sample in a study of blood T cell repertoires in COVID-19. Clones were read by immunoSEQ multiplex PCR, and TCRdb kept only the in-frame ones, dropping some. The sample records around 72,000 clones, approximately 87% being singletons. Sequenced material: peripheral blood. These receptors came from a woman of 80 years or more with acute or convalescent COVID-19. Each CDR3 is given with its conserved first and last residue. A D gene is named only where the DNA matches it firmly. The size of a clone is reported for some rows only, either as once, few or many, or as a class for expanded clones.

d_gene | abundance | j_gene | v_gene | CDR3aa | CDR3nt
TRBD2 | . | TRBJ2-1 | TRBV7-9 | CASSLTADRLAGLQFF | TGTGCCAGCAGCTTAACGGCGGATAGACTAGCGGGTCTGCAGTTCTTC
. | . | TRBJ2-1 | TRBV11-2 | CASSPGRGSYNEQFF | TGTGCCAGCAGCCCCGGGAGAGGGTCCTACAATGAGCAGTTCTTC
. | . | TRBJ2-1 | TRBV10-1 | CASSDNAGNWNEQFF | TGCGCCAGCAGTGATAATGCAGGGAATTGGAATGAGCAGTTCTTC
. | . | TRBJ1-1 | TRBV18 | CASSPKQGNTEAFF | TGTGCCAGCTCACCGAAACAGGGGAACACTGAAGCTTTCTTT
. | . | TRBJ1-2 | TRBV6-5 | CASTMDSNYGYTF | TGTGCCAGCACCATGGACAGCAATTATGGCTACACCTTC
TRBD1 | . | TRBJ2-3 | TRBV11-2 | CASSPWTGPTDTQYF | TGTGCCAGCAGCCCCTGGACAGGACCCACAGATACGCAGTATTTT
. | . | TRBJ1-6 | TRBV30 | CAWSTATLDSPLHF | TGTGCCTGGAGTACAGCCACTTTGGATTCACCCCTCCACTTT
. | . | TRBJ2-2 | TRBV4-2 | CASSQDRGTGELFF | TGTGCCAGCAGCCAAGATCGAGGTACCGGGGAGCTGTTTTTT
. | . | TRBJ2-1 | TRBV7-9 | CASSLGGEQFF | TGTGCCAGCAGCTTAGGCGGTGAGCAGTTCTTC
TRBD2 | few | TRBJ2-1 | TRBV7-9 | CASSLGPSGSSYNEQFF | TGTGCCAGCAGCTTAGGGCCTAGCGGGAGCTCCTACAATGAGCAGTTCTTC
. | few | TRBJ2-5 | TRBV12-3/TRBV12-4 | CASSLEGETQYF | TGTGCCAGCAGTTTGGAGGGAGAGACCCAGTACTTC
TRBD1 | . | TRBJ2-7 | TRBV3-1/TRBV3-2 | CASSQGGQGVHEQYF | TGTGCCAGCAGCCAAGGGGGACAGGGGGTCCACGAGCAGTACTTC